The source of this T cell receptor beta chain is a study of T-cell reconstitution after alpha-beta-depleted transplantation in children (dated by TCRdb to about 2016). Turning to the overall study: T-cell immune reconstitution after TCRalphabeta/CD19-depleted allogeneic hematopoietic cell transplantation in children was quantitatively tracked in the study by means of TCR repertoire profiling.

With regard to this clonotype: Its antigen remains undetermined. No base-level quality is on record; no much larger clone is a single base apart.

V is shortened by 7 bases, J by 0 bases, and the region joining them spans 19 bases. Taken from cysteine to phenylalanine, the CDR3 has 16 residues. Only the CDR3 DNA is retained, 48 bases long and in frame from the first base. Library creation used PCR. Data came from an Illumina HiSeq 2500. TCR libraries were prepared with molecular barcoding, using unique molecular identifiers to normalize TCRbeta repertoire quantification. TCRdb trimmed public reads at Q25 via fastp, called clones via MiXCR and kept in-frame beta chains. Every CDR3 protein is listed once, alongside the most common genes and DNA of its rows. The sample table lists roughly 500,000 distinct CDR3 sequences, around 16% of them with a count of one. Jointly, the top ten make up roughly 3.3% of the sample.

The clonotype originates from a human donor who donated a stem cell graft to a child with acute lymphoblastic leukemia. The chain links TRBV12-3 or TRBV12-4 with TRBJ2-7; TRBD2 is a possible D gene, resting on 7 matching bases. Sequencing used PBMCs from the stem cell graft donor, obtained from the stem cell graft. The CDR3 protein: CASTFGGALSSYEQYF. Read as DNA, the sequence is TGTGCCAGCACCTTTGGGGGGGCCCTAAGCTCCTACGAGCAGTACTTC.